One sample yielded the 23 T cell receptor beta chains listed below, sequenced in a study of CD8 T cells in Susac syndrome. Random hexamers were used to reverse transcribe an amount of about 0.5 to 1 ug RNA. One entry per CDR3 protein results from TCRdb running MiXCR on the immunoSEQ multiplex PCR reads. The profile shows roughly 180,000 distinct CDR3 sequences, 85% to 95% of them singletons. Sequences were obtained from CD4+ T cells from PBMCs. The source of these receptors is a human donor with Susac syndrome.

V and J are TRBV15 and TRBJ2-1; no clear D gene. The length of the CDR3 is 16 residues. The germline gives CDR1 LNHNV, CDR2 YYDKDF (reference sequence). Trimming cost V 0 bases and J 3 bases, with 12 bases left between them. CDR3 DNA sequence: TGTGCCACCAGCAGAGATAAGGATACTTACTACAATGAGCAGTTCTTC. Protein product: CATSRDKDTYYNEQFF.

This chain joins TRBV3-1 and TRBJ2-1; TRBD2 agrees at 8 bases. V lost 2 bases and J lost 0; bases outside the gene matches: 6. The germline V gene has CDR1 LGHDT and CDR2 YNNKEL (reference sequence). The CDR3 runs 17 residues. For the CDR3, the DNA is TGTGCCAGCAGCCAAAAACTGAGCGGGAGCTCCTACAATGAGCAGTTCTTC. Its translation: CASSQKLSGSSYNEQFF.

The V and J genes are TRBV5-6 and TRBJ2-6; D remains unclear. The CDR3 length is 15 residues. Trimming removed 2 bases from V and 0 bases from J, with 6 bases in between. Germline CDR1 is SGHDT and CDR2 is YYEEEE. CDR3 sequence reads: CASSFGTSGANVLTF. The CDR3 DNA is TGTGCCAGCAGCTTCGGAACCTCTGGGGCCAACGTCCTGACTTTC. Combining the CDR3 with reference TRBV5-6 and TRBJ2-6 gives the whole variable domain DAGVTQSPTHLIKTRGQQVTLRCSPKSGHDTVSWYQQALGQGPQFIFQYYEEEERQRGNFPDRFSGHQFPNYSSELNVNALLLGDSALYLCASSFGTSGANVLTFGAGSRLTVL.

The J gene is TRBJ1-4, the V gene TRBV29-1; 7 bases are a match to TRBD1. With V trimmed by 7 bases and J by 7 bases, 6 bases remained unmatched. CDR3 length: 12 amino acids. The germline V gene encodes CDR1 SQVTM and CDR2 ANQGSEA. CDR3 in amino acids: CSATGDSEKLFF. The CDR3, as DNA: TGCAGCGCCACAGGGGACAGTGAAAAACTGTTTTTT. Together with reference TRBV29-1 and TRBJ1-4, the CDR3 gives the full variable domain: SAVISQKPSRDICQRGTSLTIQCQVDSQVTMMFWYRQQPGQSLTLIATANQGSEATYESGFVIDKFPISRPNLTFSTLTVSNMSPEDSSIYLCSATGDSEKLFFGSGTQLSVL.

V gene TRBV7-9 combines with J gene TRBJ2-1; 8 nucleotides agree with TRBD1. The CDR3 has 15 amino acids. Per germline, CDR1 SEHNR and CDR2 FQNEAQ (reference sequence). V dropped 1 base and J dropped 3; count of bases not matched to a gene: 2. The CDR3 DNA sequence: TGTGCCAGCAGCTTAGAGGGACAGGTCTACAATGAGCAGTTCTTC. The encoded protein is CASSLEGQVYNEQFF.

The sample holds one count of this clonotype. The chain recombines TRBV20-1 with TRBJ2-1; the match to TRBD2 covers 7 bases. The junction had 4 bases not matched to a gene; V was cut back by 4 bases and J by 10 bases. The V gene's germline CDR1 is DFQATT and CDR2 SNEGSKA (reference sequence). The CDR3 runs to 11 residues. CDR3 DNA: TGCAGTGCTACGAGCGGGGAAGAGCAGTTCTTC. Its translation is CSATSGEEQFF.

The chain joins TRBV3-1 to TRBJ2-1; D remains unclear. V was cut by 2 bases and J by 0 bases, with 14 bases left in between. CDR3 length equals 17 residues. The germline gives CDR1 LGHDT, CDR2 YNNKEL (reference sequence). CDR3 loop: CASSQLSRKSSYNEQFF. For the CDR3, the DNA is TGTGCCAGCAGCCAACTATCCAGGAAGAGCTCCTACAATGAGCAGTTCTTC.

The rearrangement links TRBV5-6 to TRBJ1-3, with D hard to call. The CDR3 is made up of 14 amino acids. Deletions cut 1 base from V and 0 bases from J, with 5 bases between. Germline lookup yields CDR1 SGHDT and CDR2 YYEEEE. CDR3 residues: CASSLYSSGNTIYF. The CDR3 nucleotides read TGTGCCAGCAGCTTGTATAGCTCTGGAAACACCATATATTTT. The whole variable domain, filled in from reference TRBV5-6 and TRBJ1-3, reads DAGVTQSPTHLIKTRGQQVTLRCSPKSGHDTVSWYQQALGQGPQFIFQYYEEEERQRGNFPDRFSGHQFPNYSSELNVNALLLGDSALYLCASSLYSSGNTIYFGEGSWLTVV.

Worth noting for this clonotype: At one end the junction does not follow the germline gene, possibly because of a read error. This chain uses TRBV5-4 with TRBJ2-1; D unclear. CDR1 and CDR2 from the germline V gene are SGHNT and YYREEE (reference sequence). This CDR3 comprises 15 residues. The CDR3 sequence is CASSLDLSSYNEQFF. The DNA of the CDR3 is TGTGCCAGCAGTTTGGATTTGAGCTCCTACAATGAGCAGTTCTTC.

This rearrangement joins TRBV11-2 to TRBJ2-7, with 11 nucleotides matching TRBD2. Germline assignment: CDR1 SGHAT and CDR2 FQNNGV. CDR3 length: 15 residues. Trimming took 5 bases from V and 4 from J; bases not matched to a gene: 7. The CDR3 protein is CASSHPTSGTYEQYF. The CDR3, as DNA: TGTGCCAGCAGCCACCCGACTAGCGGGACGTACGAGCAGTACTTC.

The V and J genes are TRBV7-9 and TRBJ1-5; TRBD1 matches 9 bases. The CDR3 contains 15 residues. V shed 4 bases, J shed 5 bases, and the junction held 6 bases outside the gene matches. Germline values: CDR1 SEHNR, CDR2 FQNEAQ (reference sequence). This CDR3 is CASSSNTGGDQPQHF. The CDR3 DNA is TGTGCCAGCAGCTCAAATACAGGGGGCGATCAGCCCCAGCATTTT.

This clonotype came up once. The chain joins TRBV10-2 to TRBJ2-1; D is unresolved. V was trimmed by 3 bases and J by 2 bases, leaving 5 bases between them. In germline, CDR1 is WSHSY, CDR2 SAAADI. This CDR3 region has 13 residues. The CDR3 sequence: CASSDVTYNEQFF. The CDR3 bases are TGCGCCAGCAGTGACGTGACCTACAATGAGCAGTTCTTC.

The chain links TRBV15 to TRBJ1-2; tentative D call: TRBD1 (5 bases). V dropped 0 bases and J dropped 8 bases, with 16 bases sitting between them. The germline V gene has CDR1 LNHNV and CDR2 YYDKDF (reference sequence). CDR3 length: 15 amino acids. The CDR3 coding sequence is TGTGCCACCAGCAGAGAGCCCCCCCATAGGGACGGCTACACCTTC. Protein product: CATSREPPHRDGYTF.

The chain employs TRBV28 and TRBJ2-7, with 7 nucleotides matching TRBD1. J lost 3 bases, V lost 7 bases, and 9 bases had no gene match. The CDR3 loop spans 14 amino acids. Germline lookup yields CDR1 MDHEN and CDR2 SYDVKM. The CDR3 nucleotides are TGTGCCAGCATCTCTACCGACAGGGACTACGAGCAGTACTTC. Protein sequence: CASISTDRDYEQYF. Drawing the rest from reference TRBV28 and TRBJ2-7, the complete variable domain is DVKVTQSSRYLVKRTGEKVFLECVQDMDHENMFWYRQDPGLGLRLIYFSYDVKMKEKGDIPEGYSVSREKKERFSLILESASTNQTSMYLCASISTDRDYEQYFGPGTRLTVT.

The DNA for the CDR3 is TGTGCCAGCTCAGCAGGACCGTATCAGCCCCAGCATTTT. It is translated as CASSAGPYQPQHF. The V and J genes are TRBV18 and TRBJ1-5; D is uncertain. The CDR3 is 13 amino acids. The V gene's germline CDR1 is KGHSH and CDR2 LQKENI. The V end lost 5 bases, the J end lost 5 bases, and 10 bases lay between the germline ends.

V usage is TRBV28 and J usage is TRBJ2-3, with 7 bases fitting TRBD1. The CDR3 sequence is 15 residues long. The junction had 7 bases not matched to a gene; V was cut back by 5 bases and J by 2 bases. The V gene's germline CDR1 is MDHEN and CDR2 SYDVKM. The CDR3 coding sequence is TGTGCCAGCAGTCCCCGACAGGGTTTCACAGATACGCAGTATTTT. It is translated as CASSPRQGFTDTQYF.

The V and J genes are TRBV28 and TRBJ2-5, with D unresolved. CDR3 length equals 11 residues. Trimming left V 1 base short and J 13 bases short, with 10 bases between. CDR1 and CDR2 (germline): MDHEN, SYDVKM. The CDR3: CASSLYARMYF. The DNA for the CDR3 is TGTGCCAGCAGTTTATATGCTAGGATGTACTTC.

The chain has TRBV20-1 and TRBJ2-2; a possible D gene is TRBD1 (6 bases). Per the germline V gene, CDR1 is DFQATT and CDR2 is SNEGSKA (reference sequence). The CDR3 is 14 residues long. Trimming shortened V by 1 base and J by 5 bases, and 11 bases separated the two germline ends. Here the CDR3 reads CSARVTGRTGELFF. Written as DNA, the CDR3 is TGCAGTGCTAGAGTTACAGGGAGAACCGGGGAGCTGTTTTTT.

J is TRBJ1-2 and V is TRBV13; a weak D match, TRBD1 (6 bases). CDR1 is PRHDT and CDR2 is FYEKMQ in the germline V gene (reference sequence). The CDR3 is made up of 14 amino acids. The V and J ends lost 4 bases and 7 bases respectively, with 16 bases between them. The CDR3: CASSSSTGSGGYTF. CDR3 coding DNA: TGTGCCAGCAGCTCAAGTACAGGGTCGGGTGGCTACACCTTC.

CDR3 sequence: CASSTYRSRLRGRNEQYF. DNA for the CDR3: TGTGCCAGCAGCACCTATCGATCACGGTTAAGGGGGAGGAACGAGCAGTACTTC. This rearrangement joins TRBV11-2 to TRBJ2-7; D assignment may be TRBD1 or TRBD2 (6 bases each). Germline CDR1 SGHAT, CDR2 FQNNGV. This CDR3 has 18 residues. The V and J ends lost 5 bases and 5 bases respectively, with 28 bases between them. The entire variable domain, with the rest obtained from reference TRBV11-2 and TRBJ2-7, is as follows: EAGVAQSPRYKIIEKRQSVAFWCNPISGHATLYWYQQILGQGPKLLIQFQNNGVVDDSQLPKDRFSAERLKGVDSTLKIQPAKLEDSAVYLCASSTYRSRLRGRNEQYFGPGTRLTVT.

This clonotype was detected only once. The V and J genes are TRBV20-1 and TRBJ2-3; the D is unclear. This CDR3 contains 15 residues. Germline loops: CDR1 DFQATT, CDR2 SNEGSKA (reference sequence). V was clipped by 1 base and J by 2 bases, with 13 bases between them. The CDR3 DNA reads TGCAGTGCTAGAGCCCCTACTCCCTACACAGATACGCAGTATTTT. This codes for CSARAPTPYTDTQYF.

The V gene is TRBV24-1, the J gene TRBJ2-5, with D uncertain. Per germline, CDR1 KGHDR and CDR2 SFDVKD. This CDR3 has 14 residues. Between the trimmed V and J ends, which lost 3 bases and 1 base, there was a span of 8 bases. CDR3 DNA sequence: TGTGCCACCAGTGATCGACCCCCCCAAGAGACCCAGTACTTC. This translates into CATSDRPPQETQYF.

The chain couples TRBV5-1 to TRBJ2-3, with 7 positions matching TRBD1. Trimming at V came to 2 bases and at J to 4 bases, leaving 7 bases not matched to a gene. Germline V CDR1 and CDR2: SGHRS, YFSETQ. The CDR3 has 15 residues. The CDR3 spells CASSLTIGQADTQYF. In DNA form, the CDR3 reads TGCGCCAGCAGCTTAACCATAGGACAGGCAGATACGCAGTATTTT.